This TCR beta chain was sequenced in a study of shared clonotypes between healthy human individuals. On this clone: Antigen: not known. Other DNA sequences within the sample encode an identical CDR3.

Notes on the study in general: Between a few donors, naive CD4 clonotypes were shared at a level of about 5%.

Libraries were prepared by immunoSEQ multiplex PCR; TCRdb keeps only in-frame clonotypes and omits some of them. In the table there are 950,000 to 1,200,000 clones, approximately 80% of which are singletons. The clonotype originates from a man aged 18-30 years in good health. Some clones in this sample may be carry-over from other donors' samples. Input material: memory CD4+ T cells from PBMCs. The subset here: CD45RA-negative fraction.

CDR3 sequence (DNA): TGTGCCAGCTCACCACCGGCGGGAACAGATACGCAGTATTTT. Translation gives CASSPPAGTDTQYF. The chain is built from TRBV18 and TRBJ2-3; maybe TRBD2 (6 bases). The CDR3 covers 14 residues. Germline V gives CDR1 KGHSH, CDR2 LQKENI. V was cut by 0 bases and J by 3 bases, with 7 bases left in between.